The clone carrying this TCR beta chain was seen only once. This entry belongs to a study of blood T cell repertoires in COVID-19. Study-level information: Whether acute or convalescent, the COVID-19 samples came from the United States, Italy and Spain.

In the original analysis: It was from reference gene primer amplification that nucleated cell counts were estimated. Measured with immunoSEQ multiplex PCR; TCRdb has only the in-frame clones, and not every one. That table gives V, J and clone size, and the DNA gave D and trimming. The sample includes approximately 240,000 clones, 70% to 90% of them seen just once. Germline V gene data show CDR1 as SEHNR and CDR2 as FQNEAQ (reference sequence). The CDR3 loop spans 16 amino acids. With 5 bases clipped from V and 1 base from J, the junction kept 9 bases outside the gene matches. The chain combines TRBV7-9 with TRBJ2-7; 9 bases fit TRBD1. Sequences were obtained from peripheral blood. The sequence came from a woman between 40 and 55 years old who had recovered from COVID-19. Written as DNA, the CDR3 is TGTGCCAGCAGCATTACCGGGACAGGGCAGTCCTACGAGCAGTACTTC. Translated: CASSITGTGQSYEQYF. Based on the CDR3 plus reference TRBV7-9 and TRBJ2-7, the full variable domain is DTGVSQNPRHKITKRGQNVTFRCDPISEHNRLYWYRQTLGQGPEFLTYFQNEAQLEKSRLLSDRFSAERPKGSFSTLEIQRTEQGDSAMYLCASSITGTGQSYEQYFGPGTRLTVT.